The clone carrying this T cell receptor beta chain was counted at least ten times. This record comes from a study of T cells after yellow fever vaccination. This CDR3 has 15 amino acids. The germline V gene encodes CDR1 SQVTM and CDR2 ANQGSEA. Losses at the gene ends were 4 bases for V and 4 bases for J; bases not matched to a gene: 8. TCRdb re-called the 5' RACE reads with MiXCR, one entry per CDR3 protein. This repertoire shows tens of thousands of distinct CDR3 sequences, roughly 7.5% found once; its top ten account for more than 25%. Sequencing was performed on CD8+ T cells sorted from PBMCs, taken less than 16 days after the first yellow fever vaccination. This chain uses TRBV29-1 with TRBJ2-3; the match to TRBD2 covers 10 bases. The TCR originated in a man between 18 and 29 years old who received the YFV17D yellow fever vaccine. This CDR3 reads CSVGSGLAWADTQYF. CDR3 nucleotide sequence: TGCAGCGTTGGCTCGGGACTAGCGTGGGCAGATACGCAGTATTTT.